Listed below are T cell receptor beta chains from one sample, sequenced in a study of blood T cells in healthy people across ages. TCRdb used MiXCR to reprocess the 5' RACE reads, holding one entry per CDR3 protein. The sample has 1.5 million to 2 million distinct CDR3 sequences, just under 50% seen once. Sequencing was done on a sample of blood. These receptor sequences come from a woman aged 40 to 50 in good health. CDR3s include the opening cysteine and the closing phenylalanine or tryptophan. Fields, in order: clone size, J gene, CDR3 length, V gene, D gene, CDR3 protein. D genes are given only for firm matches. Clone size is given for some rows only: seen once, a few or many times, or a class if the clone is expanded.

abundance: NA; j_gene: TRBJ2-1; len: 14; v_gene: TRBV28; d_gene: NA; CDR3aa: CASSAPYSFYEQFF
abundance: NA; j_gene: TRBJ1-6; len: 13; v_gene: TRBV25-1; d_gene: NA; CDR3aa: CASSVQLNSPLHF
abundance: few; j_gene: TRBJ2-5; len: 14; v_gene: TRBV12-3/TRBV12-4; d_gene: NA; CDR3aa: CASSLGQPYETQYF
abundance: NA; j_gene: TRBJ2-7; len: 14; v_gene: TRBV4-2; d_gene: NA; CDR3aa: CASSNPQGSYEQYF
abundance: NA; j_gene: TRBJ2-5; len: 14; v_gene: TRBV7-2; d_gene: TRBD2; CDR3aa: CASSPLAGLNEQYF
abundance: once; j_gene: TRBJ1-1; len: 15; v_gene: TRBV27; d_gene: TRBD1; CDR3aa: CASSLSLTGSTEAFF
abundance: NA; j_gene: TRBJ1-2; len: 14; v_gene: TRBV10-3; d_gene: NA; CDR3aa: CATTRHDSAYGYTF
abundance: NA; j_gene: NA; len: 14; v_gene: TRBV12-3/TRBV12-4; d_gene: NA; CDR3aa: CAGRAARGTYEQYF
abundance: many; j_gene: TRBJ1-2; len: 13; v_gene: TRBV7-8; d_gene: TRBD1; CDR3aa: CASRGTGDLGYTF
abundance: few; j_gene: TRBJ1-2; len: 16; v_gene: TRBV4-2; d_gene: NA; CDR3aa: CASSQATTGANYGYTF
abundance: NA; j_gene: TRBJ2-6; len: 14; v_gene: TRBV7-2; d_gene: NA; CDR3aa: CASSSTVRANVLTF
abundance: NA; j_gene: TRBJ2-7; len: 12; v_gene: TRBV20-1; d_gene: NA; CDR3aa: CSAQGGVYEQYF
abundance: few; j_gene: TRBJ2-6; len: 17; v_gene: TRBV4-2; d_gene: NA; CDR3aa: CASSQDIPGTGANVLTF
abundance: NA; j_gene: NA; len: 17; v_gene: TRBV7-2; d_gene: TRBD2; CDR3aa: CASSLLPSGGSYNEQYF
abundance: NA; j_gene: NA; len: 16; v_gene: TRBV3-1; d_gene: NA; CDR3aa: CASSQGDRGAEQTQYF
abundance: few; j_gene: TRBJ2-5; len: 14; v_gene: TRBV20-1; d_gene: TRBD1; CDR3aa: CSARTGGGGETQYF
abundance: few; j_gene: TRBJ1-2; len: 13; v_gene: TRBV29-1; d_gene: NA; CDR3aa: CSVEVGIYYGYTF
abundance: few; j_gene: TRBJ1-5; len: 15; v_gene: TRBV6-2/TRBV6-3; d_gene: NA; CDR3aa: CASSYLAPSGQPQHF
abundance: few; j_gene: TRBJ1-5; len: 14; v_gene: TRBV6-2/TRBV6-3; d_gene: NA; CDR3aa: CASSSSGRNQPQHF
abundance: NA; j_gene: TRBJ2-1; len: 13; v_gene: TRBV6-2/TRBV6-3; d_gene: NA; CDR3aa: CASKDYNYNEQFF
abundance: NA; j_gene: TRBJ1-1; len: 12; v_gene: TRBV6-6; d_gene: NA; CDR3aa: CASSYENTEAFF
abundance: few; j_gene: TRBJ1-2; len: 16; v_gene: TRBV7-2; d_gene: TRBD1; CDR3aa: CASSIRSQGTNYGYTF
abundance: few; j_gene: TRBJ2-4; len: 12; v_gene: TRBV7-2; d_gene: NA; CDR3aa: CASSLYKGIQYF
abundance: few; j_gene: TRBJ2-5; len: 16; v_gene: TRBV7-2; d_gene: NA; CDR3aa: CASSLRGGLGRETQYF
abundance: NA; j_gene: TRBJ2-3; len: 14; v_gene: TRBV28; d_gene: NA; CDR3aa: CASSSGFGTDTQYF
abundance: few; j_gene: TRBJ2-7; len: 13; v_gene: TRBV4-2; d_gene: NA; CDR3aa: CASSQPGPYEQYF
abundance: NA; j_gene: TRBJ2-1; len: 14; v_gene: TRBV24-1; d_gene: NA; CDR3aa: CATSEGAPYNEQFF
abundance: NA; j_gene: TRBJ1-2; len: 15; v_gene: TRBV5-1; d_gene: NA; CDR3aa: CASSLSGGIGYGYTF
abundance: NA; j_gene: TRBJ1-2; len: 14; v_gene: TRBV12-3/TRBV12-4; d_gene: NA; CDR3aa: CASSLIPWGYGYTF
abundance: NA; j_gene: TRBJ1-5; len: 15; v_gene: TRBV2; d_gene: NA; CDR3aa: CASRDRDTQNQPQHF
abundance: few; j_gene: TRBJ2-3; len: 15; v_gene: TRBV4-3; d_gene: NA; CDR3aa: CASSPQGDWLDTQYF
abundance: NA; j_gene: TRBJ2-5; len: 16; v_gene: TRBV6-1; d_gene: NA; CDR3aa: CASCLRQGFLGETQYF
abundance: few; j_gene: TRBJ2-3; len: 15; v_gene: TRBV7-2; d_gene: TRBD2; CDR3aa: CASSFGTIGTDTQYF
abundance: NA; j_gene: TRBJ2-1; len: 15; v_gene: TRBV10-3; d_gene: TRBD2; CDR3aa: CAISRGDPPYNEQFF
abundance: few; j_gene: TRBJ2-7; len: 16; v_gene: TRBV28; d_gene: TRBD1; CDR3aa: CASSTAGTGKWREQYF
abundance: NA; j_gene: TRBJ2-7; len: 15; v_gene: TRBV5-6; d_gene: NA; CDR3aa: CASSLVGRDSYEQYF
abundance: NA; j_gene: TRBJ1-1; len: 15; v_gene: TRBV4-3; d_gene: NA; CDR3aa: CASSQVGPRNTEAFF
abundance: NA; j_gene: TRBJ2-5; len: 13; v_gene: TRBV11-2; d_gene: NA; CDR3aa: CASSLVPAETQYF
abundance: NA; j_gene: TRBJ1-6; len: 19; v_gene: TRBV28; d_gene: NA; CDR3aa: CASIHLRGQLLGIDSPLHF
abundance: few; j_gene: TRBJ1-1; len: 14; v_gene: TRBV6-5; d_gene: NA; CDR3aa: CASSSRQTNTEAFF
abundance: once; j_gene: TRBJ2-5; len: 17; v_gene: TRBV3-1; d_gene: TRBD2; CDR3aa: CASSPGLAGAIQETQYF
abundance: NA; j_gene: TRBJ1-2; len: 15; v_gene: TRBV7-2; d_gene: TRBD1; CDR3aa: CASSLSRQGYYGYTF
abundance: NA; j_gene: TRBJ1-2; len: 15; v_gene: TRBV10-3; d_gene: NA; CDR3aa: CAISEEPASNYGYTF
abundance: NA; j_gene: TRBJ2-7; len: 16; v_gene: TRBV28; d_gene: TRBD1; CDR3aa: CASSLRPWDRTYEQYF
abundance: NA; j_gene: TRBJ2-7; len: 13; v_gene: TRBV29-1; d_gene: TRBD1; CDR3aa: CSVTTGNDYEQYF
abundance: NA; j_gene: TRBJ2-3; len: 15; v_gene: TRBV12-3/TRBV12-4; d_gene: NA; CDR3aa: CASSFGRSKTDVQYF
abundance: NA; j_gene: NA; len: 16; v_gene: TRBV6-1; d_gene: TRBD1; CDR3aa: CASSPGQALNKNIQYF
abundance: NA; j_gene: TRBJ2-1; len: 15; v_gene: TRBV10-3; d_gene: NA; CDR3aa: CAIKKVKGGYNEQFF
abundance: few; j_gene: TRBJ1-2; len: 13; v_gene: TRBV20-1; d_gene: NA; CDR3aa: CSAPGTSNYGYTF
abundance: NA; j_gene: TRBJ2-1; len: 18; v_gene: TRBV3-1; d_gene: TRBD2; CDR3aa: CASSQDLGGGPMVNEQFF